A selection of T cell receptor beta chains follows, all from one sample in a study of cytomegalovirus exposure and HLA in healthy donors. The method was immunoSEQ multiplex PCR; TCRdb's version includes in-frame clones alone and lacks a portion of them. The sample lists approximately 110,000 clones; 15% were seen once. What was sequenced was PBMCs. These receptors were collected from a young woman in good health and CMV-seronegative. Both conserved end residues are part of each CDR3. The D gene is left open where the match is weak. Clone size is shown for a subset of rows, as once, few, many or a class of expanded clone.

cdr3_aa	cdr3_nt	clone_size	v_call	j_call	d_call
CASTGRLNSPLHF	TGTGCCAGTACTGGGAGACTTAATTCACCCCTCCACTTT	few	TRBV19	TRBJ1-6	.
CASSPFDGWNSPLHF	TGTGCCAGCAGCCCATTTGACGGGTGGAATTCACCCCTCCACTTT	.	TRBV5-5	TRBJ1-6	.
CASSSSPTSGSPKQYF	TGCGCCAGCAGCTCCTCACCGACTAGCGGGAGTCCGAAGCAGTACTTC	few	TRBV5-1	TRBJ2-7	TRBD2
CASRSDRDSYNEQFF	TGTGCCAGTAGGAGCGACAGGGACTCCTACAATGAGCAGTTCTTC	few	TRBV19	TRBJ2-1	TRBD1
CASSYGSGGELFF	TGTGCCAGCAGTTACGGGTCGGGCGGGGAGCTGTTTTTT	.	TRBV6-6	TRBJ2-2	.
CASSFSGNRDEQYF	TGTGCCAGCAGTTTTTCGGGAAATCGGGACGAGCAGTACTTC	few	TRBV28	TRBJ2-7	.
CASSALAGAYEQYF	TGTGCCAGCAGTGCTCTAGCGGGGGCGTACGAGCAGTACTTC	few	TRBV2	TRBJ2-7	TRBD2
CSVRGSNYNEQFF	TGCAGCGTTCGGGGATCAAACTACAATGAGCAGTTCTTC	.	TRBV29-1	TRBJ2-1	.
CASSYSGQGSYEQYF	TGTGCCAGCAGTTACTCGGGTCAGGGCTCCTACGAGCAGTACTTC	.	TRBV6-5	TRBJ2-7	.
CASGKDRGQTEAFF	TGTGCCAGCGGGAAGGACAGGGGGCAAACTGAAGCTTTCTTT	few	TRBV6-1	TRBJ1-1	TRBD1
CASSEGLAGGYEQYF	TGTGCCAGCAGTGAGGGACTAGCGGGGGGGTACGAGCAGTACTTC	medium-sized	TRBV6-1	TRBJ2-7	TRBD2
CASSPRGRHEQYF	TGTGCCAGCAGTCCCAGGGGGCGGCACGAGCAGTACTTC	.	TRBV6-5	TRBJ2-7	TRBD1
CASSSRSGQGTDTQYF	TGTGCCAGCAGTTCCAGGTCAGGACAGGGCACAGATACGCAGTATTTT	.	TRBV6-5	TRBJ2-3	TRBD1
CASSTGTVTDTQYF	TGTGCCAGCAGCACCGGGACAGTCACAGATACGCAGTATTTT	.	TRBV5-4	TRBJ2-3	TRBD1
CASSLPGGDYNSPLHF	TGCGCCAGCAGCTTACCAGGGGGCGACTATAATTCACCCCTCCACTTT	.	TRBV5-1	TRBJ1-6	TRBD1
CASSQDRGYEQYF	TGTGCCAGCAGTCAGGACAGGGGTTACGAGCAGTACTTC	.	TRBV28	TRBJ2-7	TRBD1
CASRRGGGGNQPQHF	TGTGCCAGCAGGCGAGGGGGAGGGGGCAATCAGCCCCAGCATTTT	few	TRBV2	TRBJ1-5	.
CASSFPDLAESQPQHF	TGTGCCAGCAGTTTCCCCGACTTGGCAGAATCCCAGCCCCAGCATTTT	few	TRBV28	TRBJ1-5	.
CASSKTGDSSYEQYF	TGTGCCAGCAGCAAAACAGGGGACTCCTCCTACGAGCAGTACTTC	few	TRBV2	TRBJ2-7	.
CASSPNSGGNTEAFF	TGTGCCAGCTCACCAAACTCCGGGGGGAACACTGAAGCTTTCTTT	few	TRBV18	TRBJ1-1	.
CASSLPPGANVLTF	TGTGCCAGCAGCCTCCCCCCGGGGGCCAACGTCCTGACTTTC	few	TRBV7-9	TRBJ2-6	.
CASGSYEQYF	TGCGCCAGCGGCTCTTACGAGCAGTACTTC	.	TRBV10-2	TRBJ2-7	.
CAWSAGNYGYTF	TGTGCCTGGAGTGCAGGGAACTATGGCTACACCTTC	few	TRBV30	TRBJ1-2	.
CASSQPQGTAYEQYF	TGCGCCAGCAGTCAACCACAAGGGACAGCCTACGAGCAGTACTTC	.	TRBV23-1	TRBJ2-7	TRBD1
CASSLEAYLYEQYF	TGTGCCAGCAGCTTAGAGGCATATCTTTACGAGCAGTACTTC	.	TRBV11-3	TRBJ2-7	.
CASSFRGGGQPQHF	TGTGCCAGCAGTTTTAGGGGGGGAGGTCAGCCCCAGCATTTT	few	TRBV28	TRBJ1-5	.
CASSWSSSGYEQYF	TGTGCCAGCAGCTGGAGTTCTAGCGGCTACGAGCAGTACTTC	.	TRBV7-6	TRBJ2-7	TRBD2
CASSLQGAYNEQFF	TGTGCCAGCAGCTTGCAGGGTGCCTACAATGAGCAGTTCTTC	.	TRBV7-9	TRBJ2-1	.
CASSYGQGAFYGYTF	TGTGCCAGCAGCTATGGACAGGGGGCATTCTATGGCTACACCTTC	.	TRBV7-8	TRBJ1-2	TRBD1
CATRFRGEKNTEAFF	TGTGCCACTCGATTCAGGGGGGAAAAGAACACTGAAGCTTTCTTT	few	TRBV19	TRBJ1-1	TRBD1
CASRDSNTEAFF	TGTGCCAGCCGGGACAGCAACACTGAAGCTTTCTTT	few	TRBV6-6	TRBJ1-1	TRBD1
CASSEGPQETYEQYF	TGTGCCAGCAGTGAAGGGCCACAGGAGACCTACGAGCAGTACTTC	few	TRBV2	TRBJ2-7	.
CASRKGTGGIWTDTQYF	TGCGCCAGCAGAAAGGGGACAGGGGGCATTTGGACAGATACGCAGTATTTT	.	TRBV10-2	TRBJ2-3	TRBD1
CASSRGQPTEAFF	TGTGCCAGCAGCCGAGGACAGCCAACAGAAGCTTTCTTT	.	TRBV6-1	TRBJ1-1	.
CASSLYVASGIRDEQFF	TGTGCCAGTAGCTTATACGTGGCTAGCGGCATTCGCGATGAGCAGTTCTTC	few	TRBV19	TRBJ2-1	TRBD2
CASSLGHRVYEQFF	TGTGCCAGCAGCTTAGGACACAGGGTCTATGAGCAGTTCTTC	few	TRBV7-9	TRBJ2-1	.
CASSSINQPQHF	TGTGCCAGCAGCTCCATCAATCAGCCCCAGCATTTT	few	TRBV13	TRBJ1-5	.
CASSGGLYTDTQYF	TGTGCCAGCAGCGGGGGACTATACACAGATACGCAGTATTTT	.	TRBV9	TRBJ2-3	TRBD2
CAISESAGGTSPYEQYF	TGTGCCATCAGTGAGTCAGCGGGGGGCACCAGCCCCTACGAGCAGTACTTC	.	TRBV10-3	TRBJ2-7	TRBD2
CASSRTGRDTEAFF	TGTGCCAGCAGCCGGACAGGGCGGGACACTGAAGCTTTCTTT	few	TRBV5-5	TRBJ1-1	TRBD1
CASSARDIPSGAFF	TGTGCCAGCAGTGCCCGGGACATCCCATCGGGCGCTTTCTTT	.	TRBV2	TRBJ1-1	.
CASSSPGQGREKLFF	TGTGCCAGCAGCTCACCGGGACAGGGGCGGGAAAAACTGTTTTTT	few	TRBV7-9	TRBJ1-4	TRBD1
CASSLEARVNTEAFF	TGTGCCAGCAGCTTAGAGGCCAGGGTGAACACTGAAGCTTTCTTT	.	TRBV7-9	TRBJ1-1	.
CASSQVSASGAEQFF	TGTGCCAGCAGCCAAGTTTCGGCCAGCGGGGCGGAGCAGTTCTTC	.	TRBV4-2	TRBJ2-1	TRBD2
CASSIAGGGNQPQHF	TGTGCCAGTAGTATTGCAGGGGGCGGCAATCAGCCCCAGCATTTT	few	TRBV19	TRBJ1-5	TRBD1
CASSLKSSSYEQYF	TGCGCCAGCAGCTTGAAGAGTAGCTCCTACGAGCAGTACTTC	few	TRBV5-1	TRBJ2-7	.
CASSGRAAGELFF	TGTGCCAGCAGTGGCAGGGCCGCCGGGGAGCTGTTTTTT	.	TRBV6-1	TRBJ2-2	.
CASRPDRSSYEQYF	TGTGCCAGCAGACCTGACCGGAGCTCCTACGAGCAGTACTTC	.	TRBV7-9	TRBJ2-7	.
CASSSLVRTYNEQFF	TGTGCCAGCAGCTCACTAGTCAGGACTTACAATGAGCAGTTCTTC	few	TRBV7-9	TRBJ2-1	.
CASKDREETQYF	TGTGCCAGCAAGGACAGGGAAGAGACCCAGTACTTC	few	TRBV2	TRBJ2-5	TRBD1
CASSLRPQSVYNEQFF	TGTGCCAGCAGCTTACGCCCACAGAGTGTTTACAATGAGCAGTTCTTC	.	TRBV7-3	TRBJ2-1	.
CASSLSGAGQETQYF	TGTGCCAGCAGCTTATCTGGGGCGGGACAAGAGACCCAGTACTTC	few	TRBV7-3	TRBJ2-5	.
CASQTGIDEKLFF	TGTGCCAGTCAGACAGGGATTGATGAAAAACTGTTTTTT	.	TRBV18	TRBJ1-4	TRBD1
CASCEQGYEQYF	TGTGCCAGCTGCGAACAGGGTTACGAGCAGTACTTC	.	TRBV21-1	TRBJ2-7	.
CSVEREPYGYTF	TGCAGCGTTGAACGGGAGCCCTATGGCTACACCTTC	.	TRBV29-1	TRBJ1-2	.